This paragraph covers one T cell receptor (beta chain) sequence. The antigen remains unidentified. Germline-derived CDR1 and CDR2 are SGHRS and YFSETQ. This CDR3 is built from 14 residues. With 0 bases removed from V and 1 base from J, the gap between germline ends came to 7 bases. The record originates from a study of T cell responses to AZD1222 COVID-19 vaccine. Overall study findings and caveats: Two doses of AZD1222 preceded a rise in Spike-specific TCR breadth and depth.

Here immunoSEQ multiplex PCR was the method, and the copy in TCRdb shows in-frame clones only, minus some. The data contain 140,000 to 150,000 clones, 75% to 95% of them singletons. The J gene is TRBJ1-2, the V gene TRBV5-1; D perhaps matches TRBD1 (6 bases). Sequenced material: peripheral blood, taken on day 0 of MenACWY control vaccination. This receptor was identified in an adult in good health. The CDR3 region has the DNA TGCGCCAGCAGCTTGGAGGGGGTTAACTATGGCTACACCTTC. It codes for CASSLEGVNYGYTF.